The 10 T cell receptor beta chains presented below share a single source sample, sequenced in a study of CD8 T cells in Susac syndrome. The RNA, roughly 0.45 to 1 ug, was put through reverse transcription using random hexamers. Via MiXCR, TCRdb re-called the immunoSEQ multiplex PCR reads, giving one row per CDR3 protein. The sample contains 150,000 to 200,000 distinct CDR3 sequences, approximately 94% of which appear only once. Sequencing was performed on CD4+ T cells from PBMCs. The receptors shown here come from a human donor with multiple sclerosis.

A note on this clonotype: The junction and the germline gene differ at one end; a read error may be behind it. The chain has TRBV5-8 and TRBJ2-1, with D perhaps TRBD2 (6 bases). The CDR3 is made up of 11 amino acids. Germline V gene data show CDR1 as SGHTS and CDR2 as YDEGEE. The chain's CDR3 is CASSSLRDWVF. The CDR3 DNA reads TGTGCCAGCAGCTCCTTACGGGACTGGGTCTTC.

The rearrangement uses TRBV30 and TRBJ2-5; D ambiguous. With 2 bases removed from V and 4 bases from J, the gap between germline ends came to 11 bases. CDR1 GTSNPN and CDR2 SVGIG come from the germline V gene (reference sequence). This CDR3 contains 13 residues. The CDR3 nucleotides read TGTGCCTGGAGTTTATACATCCTAGAGACCCAGTACTTC. This codes for CAWSLYILETQYF.

This clonotype turned up a few times. V and J are TRBV4-3 and TRBJ1-1, with D uncertain. Trimming removed 0 bases at V and 6 bases at J, with 8 bases between. The CDR3 spans 13 residues. Germline V gives CDR1 LGHNA, CDR2 YSLEER. The CDR3 is CASSQDLGSEAFF. CDR3 bases: TGCGCCAGCAGCCAAGATTTGGGCTCTGAAGCTTTCTTT.

V and J are TRBV2 and TRBJ2-3; maybe TRBD1 (5 bases). Trimming left V 2 bases short and J 8 bases short, with 8 bases between. The CDR3 extends over 12 amino acids. In germline, CDR1 is SNHLY, CDR2 FYNNEI. CDR3 nucleotide sequence: TGTGCCAGCAGTGAATTTCAGGGTACGCAGTATTTT. This codes for CASSEFQGTQYF.

The rearrangement uses TRBV20-1 and TRBJ2-1, with TRBD2 matching 10 bases. Germline CDR1 reads DFQATT; CDR2 reads SNEGSKA (reference sequence). Germline trimming cut 0 bases from V and 8 bases from J; bases unmatched to any gene: 7. This CDR3 is 15 amino acids long. The chain's CDR3 is CSARDPSGRGDEQFF. The CDR3 bases are TGCAGTGCTAGAGATCCCAGCGGGAGGGGGGATGAGCAGTTCTTC.

This clonotype was seen just once. The CDR3 spells CASRPTQGGFYEQYF. The CDR3 DNA follows: TGTGCCAGCAGGCCAACACAGGGTGGTTTCTACGAGCAGTACTTC. This chain joins TRBV27 and TRBJ2-7; D might be TRBD1 (6 bases). From germline, CDR1 is MNHEY and CDR2 SMNVEV (reference sequence). Trimming left V 6 bases short and J 3 bases short, with 18 bases between. This CDR3 comprises 15 residues.

The chain carries TRBV3-1 and TRBJ1-1, with a possible D match to TRBD1 (5 bases). The germline CDR1 and CDR2 sequences are LGHDT and YNNKEL (reference sequence). This CDR3 region has 14 residues. With 5 bases removed from V and 0 bases from J, the gap between germline ends came to 10 bases. The CDR3 protein is CASSEWGMNTEAFF. DNA of the CDR3: TGTGCCAGCAGCGAGTGGGGCATGAACACTGAAGCTTTCTTT.

The J gene is TRBJ2-7, the V gene TRBV19; the match to TRBD2 covers 9 bases. This CDR3 comprises 14 residues. Looked up from germline, CDR1 is LNHDA and CDR2 is SQIVND (reference sequence). After removal of 3 bases from V and 3 bases from J, the junction contained 3 bases not matched to a gene. The CDR3 loop reads CASSILAGNYEQYF. As DNA, the CDR3 is TGTGCCAGTAGTATTCTAGCGGGGAACTACGAGCAGTACTTC.

CDR3 sequence reads: CASSSAGARIEQYF. CDR3 bases: TGTGCCAGCAGTTCGGCGGGGGCTAGAATAGAGCAGTACTTC. The J gene is TRBJ2-7, the V gene TRBV27; D is perhaps TRBD2 (7 bases). The V gene lost 4 bases and the J gene lost 7 bases, with 17 bases spanning the gap. The CDR3 runs 14 residues. Looked up from germline, CDR1 is MNHEY and CDR2 is SMNVEV (reference sequence).

This rearrangement joins TRBV10-3 to TRBJ1-1; 7 positions agree with TRBD1. The CDR3 is made up of 13 amino acids. Unmatched junction bases numbered 4, after V lost 8 bases and J lost 1 base. CDR1 and CDR2 from the germline V gene are ENHRY and SYGVKD. The CDR3 bases are TGTGCCATCCGCAGGGACAGGAACACTGAAGCTTTCTTT. This translates into CAIRRDRNTEAFF.